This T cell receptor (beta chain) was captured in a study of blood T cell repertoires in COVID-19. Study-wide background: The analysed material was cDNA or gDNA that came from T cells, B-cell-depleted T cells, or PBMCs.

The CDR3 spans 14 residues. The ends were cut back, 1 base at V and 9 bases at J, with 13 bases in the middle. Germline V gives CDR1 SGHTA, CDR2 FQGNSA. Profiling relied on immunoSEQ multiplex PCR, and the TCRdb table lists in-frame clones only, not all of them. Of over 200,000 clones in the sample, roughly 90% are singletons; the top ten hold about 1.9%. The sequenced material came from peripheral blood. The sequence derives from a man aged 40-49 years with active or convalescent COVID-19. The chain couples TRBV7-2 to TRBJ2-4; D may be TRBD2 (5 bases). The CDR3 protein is CASSLVPRTGIQYF. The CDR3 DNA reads TGTGCCAGCAGCTTAGTCCCCAGGACTGGCATTCAGTACTTC.